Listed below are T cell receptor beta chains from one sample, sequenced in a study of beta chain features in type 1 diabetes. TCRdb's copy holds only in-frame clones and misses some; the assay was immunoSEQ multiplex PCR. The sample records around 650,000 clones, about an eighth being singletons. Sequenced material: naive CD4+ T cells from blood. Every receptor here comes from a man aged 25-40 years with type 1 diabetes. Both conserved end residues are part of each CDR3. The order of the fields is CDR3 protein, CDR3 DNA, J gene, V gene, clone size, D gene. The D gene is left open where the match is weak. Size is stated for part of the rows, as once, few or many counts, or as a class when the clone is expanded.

CDR3aa: CASSPPSSGETQYF
CDR3nt: TGTGCCAGCAGCCCCCCAAGCTCCGGGGAGACCCAGTACTTC
j_gene: TRBJ2-5
v_gene: TRBV7-9
abundance: few
d_gene: NA

CDR3aa: CASSPASPGNEQFF
CDR3nt: TGTGCCAGCTCACCGGCCAGTCCGGGCAATGAGCAGTTCTTC
j_gene: TRBJ2-1
v_gene: TRBV18
abundance: NA
d_gene: NA

CDR3aa: CASSLGQIQETQYF
CDR3nt: TGTGCCAGCAGCCTAGGACAGATACAAGAGACCCAGTACTTC
j_gene: TRBJ2-5
v_gene: TRBV9
abundance: few
d_gene: NA

CDR3aa: CASSLTGLAGNGGELFF
CDR3nt: TGTGCCAGCAGTTTAACCGGACTAGCGGGGAATGGCGGGGAGCTGTTTTTT
j_gene: TRBJ2-2
v_gene: TRBV28
abundance: NA
d_gene: TRBD2

CDR3aa: CASSPVTRGGKLFF
CDR3nt: TGTGCCAGCAGCCCCGTTACCCGAGGAGGAAAACTGTTTTTT
j_gene: TRBJ1-4
v_gene: TRBV14
abundance: few
d_gene: NA

CDR3aa: CASSLQGAGHQPQHF
CDR3nt: TGTGCCAGCAGCTTGCAGGGGGCAGGTCATCAGCCCCAGCATTTT
j_gene: TRBJ1-5
v_gene: TRBV5-4
abundance: NA
d_gene: TRBD1

CDR3aa: CASSYSGSSYEQYF
CDR3nt: TGTGCCAGCAGTTATTCGGGATCCTCCTACGAGCAGTACTTC
j_gene: TRBJ2-7
v_gene: TRBV6-6
abundance: few
d_gene: NA

CDR3aa: CASSPTSGQSDTQYF
CDR3nt: TGTGCCAGCAGCCCGACTAGCGGCCAGTCAGATACGCAGTATTTT
j_gene: TRBJ2-3
v_gene: TRBV5-4
abundance: NA
d_gene: TRBD2

CDR3aa: CASSPWDTTYEQYF
CDR3nt: TGCGCCAGCAGCCCCTGGGACACAACCTACGAGCAGTACTTC
j_gene: TRBJ2-7
v_gene: TRBV5-1
abundance: NA
d_gene: NA

CDR3aa: CASSLEGFGYTF
CDR3nt: TGTGCCAGCAGTTTGGAAGGGTTCGGCTACACCTTC
j_gene: TRBJ1-2
v_gene: TRBV28
abundance: NA
d_gene: NA

CDR3aa: CASSVRSGEQYF
CDR3nt: TGTGCCAGCAGCGTCCGTAGCGGAGAGCAGTACTTC
j_gene: TRBJ2-7
v_gene: TRBV9
abundance: NA
d_gene: NA

CDR3aa: CASSVATLTDTQYF
CDR3nt: TGTGCCAGCAGCGTAGCTACTCTCACAGATACGCAGTATTTT
j_gene: TRBJ2-3
v_gene: TRBV9
abundance: NA
d_gene: NA

CDR3aa: CASFLHRGRNNSPLHF
CDR3nt: TGTGCCAGCTTCCTGCACAGGGGAAGGAATAATTCACCCCTCCACTTT
j_gene: TRBJ1-6
v_gene: TRBV18
abundance: NA
d_gene: TRBD1

CDR3aa: CASSPRSDRENGYTF
CDR3nt: TGTGCCAGCAGCCCTAGGAGTGACAGGGAAAACGGCTACACCTTC
j_gene: TRBJ1-2
v_gene: TRBV2
abundance: NA
d_gene: TRBD1

CDR3aa: CASSLGQGSTEAFF
CDR3nt: TGTGCCAGCAGCTTAGGCCAGGGGAGCACTGAAGCTTTCTTT
j_gene: TRBJ1-1
v_gene: TRBV13
abundance: NA
d_gene: NA

CDR3aa: CAIRQAIQETQYF
CDR3nt: TGTGCCATCAGACAGGCGATCCAAGAGACCCAGTACTTC
j_gene: TRBJ2-5
v_gene: TRBV10-3
abundance: few
d_gene: NA

CDR3aa: CASSNRGSTDTQYF
CDR3nt: TGTGCCAGCAGTAACAGGGGAAGCACAGATACGCAGTATTTT
j_gene: TRBJ2-3
v_gene: TRBV27
abundance: NA
d_gene: TRBD1

CDR3aa: CASSGGQGEETQYF
CDR3nt: TGCGCCAGCAGCGGGGGACAGGGGGAAGAGACCCAGTACTTC
j_gene: TRBJ2-5
v_gene: TRBV10-1
abundance: NA
d_gene: TRBD1

CDR3aa: CSAGHGSTDTQYF
CDR3nt: TGCAGCGCGGGACACGGAAGCACAGATACGCAGTATTTT
j_gene: TRBJ2-3
v_gene: TRBV29-1
abundance: NA
d_gene: NA

CDR3aa: CASRDRGPGELFF
CDR3nt: TGTGCCAGCAGGGACAGGGGGCCCGGGGAGCTGTTTTTT
j_gene: TRBJ2-2
v_gene: TRBV2
abundance: NA
d_gene: TRBD1

CDR3aa: CASSPGVGQLTDTQYF
CDR3nt: TGTGCCAGCAGCCCCGGGGTAGGGCAGCTCACAGATACGCAGTATTTT
j_gene: TRBJ2-3
v_gene: TRBV7-8
abundance: NA
d_gene: NA

CDR3aa: CASSPGQGRLQPQHF
CDR3nt: TGTGCCAGCAGCCCAGGACAGGGTCGGCTACAGCCCCAGCATTTT
j_gene: TRBJ1-5
v_gene: TRBV2
abundance: few
d_gene: TRBD1

CDR3aa: CASSQEGGANTEAFF
CDR3nt: TGCGCCAGCAGCCAAGAAGGGGGCGCGAACACTGAAGCTTTCTTT
j_gene: TRBJ1-1
v_gene: TRBV4-3
abundance: few
d_gene: TRBD1

CDR3aa: CASSVAQGGYGYTF
CDR3nt: TGTGCCAGCAGCGTAGCACAGGGCGGCTATGGCTACACCTTC
j_gene: TRBJ1-2
v_gene: TRBV9
abundance: NA
d_gene: NA

CDR3aa: CASSLVRRISSYNEQFF
CDR3nt: TGTGCCAGCAGCTTAGTGAGACGGATCAGCTCCTACAATGAGCAGTTCTTC
j_gene: TRBJ2-1
v_gene: TRBV11-2
abundance: NA
d_gene: NA

CDR3aa: CASSSRRGPNTEAFF
CDR3nt: TGTGCCAGCAGCTCCAGACGGGGGCCGAACACTGAAGCTTTCTTT
j_gene: TRBJ1-1
v_gene: TRBV7-2
abundance: NA
d_gene: NA

CDR3aa: CASSLEASGETQYF
CDR3nt: TGTGCCAGCAGCTTAGAAGCTAGCGGAGAGACCCAGTACTTC
j_gene: TRBJ2-5
v_gene: TRBV11-2
abundance: NA
d_gene: TRBD2

CDR3aa: CASSHGQGQETQYF
CDR3nt: TGTGCCAGCAGCCACGGACAGGGCCAAGAGACCCAGTACTTC
j_gene: TRBJ2-5
v_gene: TRBV4-2
abundance: few
d_gene: TRBD1

CDR3aa: CASSHRHNTDTQYF
CDR3nt: TGTGCCAGCAGCCACCGCCACAACACAGATACGCAGTATTTT
j_gene: TRBJ2-3
v_gene: TRBV11-3
abundance: NA
d_gene: NA

CDR3aa: CASSLEEGAWYGYTF
CDR3nt: TGTGCCAGCAGCTTAGAGGAGGGGGCATGGTATGGCTACACCTTC
j_gene: TRBJ1-2
v_gene: TRBV7-9
abundance: NA
d_gene: TRBD1

CDR3aa: CAWGTGINQPQHF
CDR3nt: TGTGCCTGGGGGACAGGAATTAATCAGCCCCAGCATTTT
j_gene: TRBJ1-5
v_gene: TRBV30
abundance: NA
d_gene: TRBD1

CDR3aa: CASSVAGGQVNEKLFF
CDR3nt: TGTGCCAGCAGCGTAGCGGGCGGACAAGTTAATGAAAAACTGTTTTTT
j_gene: TRBJ1-4
v_gene: TRBV9
abundance: few
d_gene: NA

CDR3aa: CASSSGQGAYNEQFF
CDR3nt: TGTGCCAGCAGCTCGGGACAGGGGGCCTACAATGAGCAGTTCTTC
j_gene: TRBJ2-1
v_gene: TRBV5-4
abundance: few
d_gene: TRBD1

CDR3aa: CATSRDRAGETQYF
CDR3nt: TGTGCCACCAGCAGGGACAGGGCGGGAGAGACCCAGTACTTC
j_gene: TRBJ2-5
v_gene: TRBV15
abundance: NA
d_gene: TRBD1

CDR3aa: CATSSGGTVSSYNEQFF
CDR3nt: TGTGCCACATCTAGCGGGGGGACTGTGAGCTCCTACAATGAGCAGTTCTTC
j_gene: TRBJ2-1
v_gene: TRBV11-3
abundance: few
d_gene: TRBD2

CDR3aa: CAYGDSSNQPQHF
CDR3nt: TGTGCCTATGGGGATTCTAGCAATCAGCCCCAGCATTTT
j_gene: TRBJ1-5
v_gene: TRBV30
abundance: NA
d_gene: NA

CDR3aa: CASSFLGRRTYEKLFF
CDR3nt: TGTGCCAGCAGCTTTTTAGGAAGACGGACATACGAAAAACTGTTTTTT
j_gene: TRBJ1-4
v_gene: TRBV5-6
abundance: few
d_gene: NA

CDR3aa: CASSLVGVGDSPLHF
CDR3nt: TGTGCCAGCAGCTTAGTAGGGGTAGGGGATTCACCCCTCCACTTT
j_gene: TRBJ1-6
v_gene: TRBV7-8
abundance: NA
d_gene: NA

CDR3aa: CAYTVGRAYEQYF
CDR3nt: TGTGCCTACACGGTGGGAAGGGCCTACGAGCAGTACTTC
j_gene: TRBJ2-7
v_gene: TRBV30
abundance: few
d_gene: NA

CDR3aa: CASSLTRTRRGNTEAFF
CDR3nt: TGTGCCAGCAGCTTGACTCGAACTCGGAGGGGAAACACTGAAGCTTTCTTT
j_gene: TRBJ1-1
v_gene: TRBV5-8
abundance: few
d_gene: NA

CDR3aa: CASSQDWARLGDTQYF
CDR3nt: TGCGCCAGCAGCCAAGATTGGGCGAGGTTGGGGGATACGCAGTATTTT
j_gene: TRBJ2-3
v_gene: TRBV4-3
abundance: NA
d_gene: NA

CDR3aa: CAWSLGHEGTDTQYF
CDR3nt: TGTGCCTGGAGTCTTGGCCACGAGGGCACAGATACGCAGTATTTT
j_gene: TRBJ2-3
v_gene: TRBV30
abundance: few
d_gene: NA

CDR3aa: CAWSSAGTSGNTIYF
CDR3nt: TGTGCCTGGAGTTCCGCAGGGACCTCTGGAAACACCATATATTTT
j_gene: TRBJ1-3
v_gene: TRBV30
abundance: few
d_gene: NA

CDR3aa: CATSRDLVGSGELFF
CDR3nt: TGTGCCACCAGCAGAGATCTGGTAGGGAGCGGGGAGCTGTTTTTT
j_gene: TRBJ2-2
v_gene: TRBV15
abundance: once
d_gene: NA

CDR3aa: CASSAYWTSGERTDTQYF
CDR3nt: TGTGCCAGCAGCGCTTACTGGACTAGCGGGGAACGCACAGATACGCAGTATTTT
j_gene: TRBJ2-3
v_gene: TRBV7-9
abundance: NA
d_gene: TRBD2

CDR3aa: CASSQDLGMETQYF
CDR3nt: TGCGCCAGCAGCCAAGATCTGGGGATGGAGACCCAGTACTTC
j_gene: TRBJ2-5
v_gene: TRBV4-3
abundance: NA
d_gene: NA

CDR3aa: CASSQAGLATTYEQYF
CDR3nt: TGTGCCAGCAGCCAAGCCGGGCTAGCGACAACCTACGAGCAGTACTTC
j_gene: TRBJ2-7
v_gene: TRBV14
abundance: NA
d_gene: NA

CDR3aa: CASSLEEKTDTQYF
CDR3nt: TGTGCCAGCAGCCTCGAGGAGAAGACAGATACGCAGTATTTT
j_gene: TRBJ2-3
v_gene: TRBV7-9
abundance: few
d_gene: NA

CDR3aa: CASSYYREQFF
CDR3nt: TGTGCCAGCAGTTATTATCGGGAGCAGTTCTTC
j_gene: TRBJ2-1
v_gene: TRBV6-5
abundance: few
d_gene: NA

CDR3aa: CASSQYSYGYTF
CDR3nt: TGTGCCAGCAGTCAATACAGCTATGGCTACACCTTC
j_gene: TRBJ1-2
v_gene: TRBV28
abundance: few
d_gene: NA

CDR3aa: CASSSPVGWNTEAFF
CDR3nt: TGTGCCAGCAGCTCCCCTGTAGGATGGAACACTGAAGCTTTCTTT
j_gene: TRBJ1-1
v_gene: TRBV5-6
abundance: few
d_gene: NA

CDR3aa: CASSPRGTGNQPQHF
CDR3nt: TGTGCCAGCAGTCCCCGGGGGACCGGCAATCAGCCCCAGCATTTT
j_gene: TRBJ1-5
v_gene: TRBV28
abundance: NA
d_gene: NA

CDR3aa: CASSLGRGPDYEQYF
CDR3nt: TGCGCCAGCAGCTTGGGCAGGGGGCCCGACTACGAGCAGTACTTC
j_gene: TRBJ2-7
v_gene: TRBV5-1
abundance: NA
d_gene: TRBD1

CDR3aa: CAWSGGATPHTDTQYF
CDR3nt: TGTGCCTGGAGTGGGGGGGCCACTCCCCACACAGATACGCAGTATTTT
j_gene: TRBJ2-3
v_gene: TRBV30
abundance: few
d_gene: NA

CDR3aa: CASEDNSELNEKLFF
CDR3nt: TGTGCCAGCGAGGACAACTCCGAATTAAATGAAAAACTGTTTTTT
j_gene: TRBJ1-4
v_gene: TRBV28
abundance: NA
d_gene: NA